The 27 T cell receptor beta chains reported below all come from one sample, sequenced in a study of shared clonotypes between healthy human individuals. Assay: immunoSEQ multiplex PCR; the TCRdb copy retains only in-frame clones and omits some. This table has 1,100,000 or so clones, about 80% appearing once. Sample: memory CD4+ T cells from PBMCs. Subset in this sample: CD45RA-negative fraction. The origin of the receptors is a man aged 18 to 29 in good health. Some clones in this sample may be carry-over from other donors' samples.

CDR3: CASSRMTGAYEQYF. CDR3 DNA: TGTGCCAGCAGTAGAATGACAGGAGCCTACGAGCAGTACTTC. The chain is built from TRBV6-1 and TRBJ2-7; perhaps TRBD1 as D (6 bases). Germline V gene sequence: CDR1 MNHNS, CDR2 SASEGT. V dropped 5 bases and J dropped 2 bases, with 13 bases sitting between them. The CDR3 runs 14 residues.

This chain connects TRBV28 to TRBJ1-4; TRBD1 matches at 8 bases. Germline V lookup: CDR1 MDHEN, CDR2 SYDVKM. Trimming at V came to 3 bases and at J to 7 bases, leaving 7 bases not matched to a gene. CDR3 length: 15 amino acids. The CDR3 nucleotides are TGTGCCAGCAGTTTCCAGGGGGCGCGGGGTGAAAAACTGTTTTTT. Its protein product is CASSFQGARGEKLFF.

The chain combines TRBV4-2 with TRBJ2-7; D tentatively reads TRBD1 or TRBD2 (7 bases each). The germline CDR1 and CDR2 sequences are LGHNA and YNFKEQ. The CDR3 spans 16 residues. Trimming removed 0 bases from V and 2 bases from J, with 14 bases in between. The CDR3 nucleotides read TGTGCCAGCAGCCAAGATGTGTCAGGGGGGGCCTACGAGCAGTACTTC. This encodes CASSQDVSGGAYEQYF.

CDR3 amino acids: CASSLGEETQYF. DNA of the CDR3: TGTGCCAGCAGCCTCGGCGAAGAGACCCAGTACTTC. The chain uses TRBV14 and TRBJ2-5; D uncertain. Trimming took 4 bases from V and 3 from J, leaving 6 bases between them. CDR3 length: 12 amino acids. Germline V lookup: CDR1 SGHDN, CDR2 FVKESK.

This clone showed up just a few times. The chain uses TRBV7-8 and TRBJ1-1; 7 bases map to TRBD1. J lost 5 bases, V lost 4 bases, and 7 bases had no gene match. From germline, CDR1 is SGHVS and CDR2 FQNEAQ. The length of the CDR3 is 14 residues. The CDR3 DNA reads as TGTGCCAGCAGCTCCCAGGGGGGTTCGACTGAAGCTTTCTTT. Protein product: CASSSQGGSTEAFF.

Ten or more counts support this clone. Other DNA sequences of this sample code for an identical CDR3. The rearrangement joins TRBV7-2 to TRBJ2-5; D is ambiguous. CDR1 and CDR2 from the germline V gene are SGHTA and FQGNSA. The CDR3 loop spans 11 amino acids. Trimming removed 3 bases from V and 5 bases from J, with 4 bases in between. Here the CDR3 DNA reads TGTGCCAGCAGCTTTTCCGAGACCCAGTACTTC. It yields the protein CASSFSETQYF.

V is TRBV4-2 and J is TRBJ2-1, with no clear D. This CDR3 comprises 15 residues. Per germline, CDR1 LGHNA and CDR2 YNFKEQ. Trimming removed 0 bases at V and 1 base at J, with 7 bases between. CDR3 sequence: CASSQDKSSYNEQFF. CDR3 sequence (DNA): TGTGCCAGCAGCCAAGATAAGTCTTCCTACAATGAGCAGTTCTTC.

This chain connects TRBV7-8 to TRBJ2-3; D unresolved. Germline CDR1 and CDR2: SGHVS and FQNEAQ. CDR3 length: 12 residues. Trimming took off 3 bases at V and 5 bases at J, with 6 bases between the two ends. The CDR3: CASSFHRDTQYF. DNA for the CDR3: TGTGCCAGCAGCTTCCACAGAGATACGCAGTATTTT.

This clone was recorded a few times. The gene calls are TRBV28 and TRBJ1-1, with D uncertain. From germline, CDR1 is MDHEN and CDR2 SYDVKM. CDR3 length: 12 amino acids. V was pared by 7 bases and J by 3 bases, with 9 bases between. CDR3 residues: CASNTPHTEAFF. CDR3 DNA: TGTGCCAGCAATACACCCCACACTGAAGCTTTCTTT.

The chain recombines TRBV28 with TRBJ2-2; TRBD1 is a possible D gene (5 bases). Trimming took off 8 bases at V and 0 bases at J, with 10 bases between the two ends. Germline CDR1 MDHEN, CDR2 SYDVKM. The CDR3 has 14 amino acids. CDR3 amino acids: CASGRTTNTGELFF. The CDR3 region has the DNA TGTGCCAGCGGTCGGACAACGAACACCGGGGAGCTGTTTTTT.

As for this clone: Other DNA sequences from this sample encode an identical CDR3 as well. This chain uses TRBV18 with TRBJ2-5, with a weak D call TRBD2 (5 bases). Germline V gene data show CDR1 as KGHSH and CDR2 as LQKENI. V was pared by 3 bases and J by 2 bases, with 7 bases between. This CDR3 spans 13 amino acids. The CDR3 loop reads CASSPGGQETQYF. The CDR3 DNA reads TGTGCCAGCTCACCCGGCGGGCAAGAGACCCAGTACTTC.

V is TRBV7-7 and J is TRBJ2-2; D remains ambiguous. V was trimmed by 2 bases and J by 8 bases, leaving 6 bases between them. This CDR3 region has 12 residues. CDR1 is SSHAT, CDR2 FNYEAQ, per germline (reference sequence). The CDR3 sequence: CASSLWQGELFF. The CDR3 nucleotides read TGTGCCAGCAGCTTATGGCAGGGGGAGCTGTTTTTT.

The chain recombines TRBV7-2 with TRBJ2-4; D may be TRBD1 or TRBD2 (6 bases each). Trimming took off 0 bases at V and 0 bases at J, with 18 bases between the two ends. Per germline, CDR1 SGHTA and CDR2 FQGNSA. The CDR3 is made up of 19 amino acids. The CDR3 DNA is TGTGCCAGCAGCTTAGCCTTTGCGGGGACACGGGCAGCCAAAAACATTCAGTACTTC. This encodes CASSLAFAGTRAAKNIQYF. The entire variable domain, with the rest obtained from reference TRBV7-2 and TRBJ2-4, is as follows: GAGVSQSPSNKVTEKGKDVELRCDPISGHTALYWYRQSLGQGLEFLIYFQGNSAPDKSGLPSDRFSAERTGGSVSTLTIQRTQQEDSAVYLCASSLAFAGTRAAKNIQYFGAGTRLSVL.

This clone has only one observation. This rearrangement joins TRBV28 to TRBJ1-2; D is perhaps TRBD1 (5 bases). CDR1 is MDHEN, CDR2 SYDVKM, per germline. This CDR3 is 12 amino acids long. Trimming left V 10 bases short and J 6 bases short, with 15 bases between. CDR3: CATQVQGDGYTF. In DNA form, the CDR3 reads TGTGCCACCCAGGTTCAAGGGGATGGCTACACCTTC.

The rearrangement links TRBV28 to TRBJ1-2; D gene uncertain. The CDR3 contains 14 residues. The germline CDR1 and CDR2 sequences are MDHEN and SYDVKM. V was trimmed by 5 bases and J by 6 bases, leaving 16 bases between them. CDR3 residues: CASSARSSLDGYTF. In DNA, the CDR3 is TGTGCCAGCAGTGCCCGTTCTTCCCTTGATGGCTACACCTTC.

This chain connects TRBV28 to TRBJ2-7; 14 positions match TRBD2. The germline gives CDR1 MDHEN, CDR2 SYDVKM. Trimming removed 8 bases from V and 9 bases from J; junction bases left unmatched: 9. The CDR3 runs 14 residues. The CDR3 DNA follows: TGTGCCAGCGACCCGGGACTAGCGGGAGCCGGGCAGTACTTC. It translates to CASDPGLAGAGQYF.

CDR3 bases: TGTGCCAGCAGTTTATCGGGGACATGGTCAATGTACTTC. Translated, it gives CASSLSGTWSMYF. The gene calls are TRBV27 and TRBJ2-4, with D perhaps TRBD1 (6 bases). The CDR3 spans 13 residues. Germline values: CDR1 MNHEY, CDR2 SMNVEV (reference sequence). Trimming pared 0 bases from V and 15 bases from J, leaving 15 bases between.

The chain employs TRBV6-5 and TRBJ2-7; TRBD1 aligns across 9 bases. Germline CDR1 is MNHEY and CDR2 is SVGAGI. Trimming removed 2 bases from V and 3 bases from J; junction bases left unmatched: 5. The CDR3 covers 15 residues. In nucleotides, the CDR3 is TGTGCCAGCAGTTACGGTACAGGGGGCGGCTACGAGCAGTACTTC. Translation: CASSYGTGGGYEQYF.

This clone was recorded a few times. The J gene is TRBJ1-3, the V gene TRBV9; TRBD1 matches 8 bases. The CDR3 loop spans 16 amino acids. Germline V gene lookup returns CDR1 SGDLS and CDR2 YYNGEE. With V trimmed by 3 bases and J by 3 bases, 8 bases remained unmatched. CDR3 protein: CASSGGTGGIGNTIYF. The CDR3 nucleotides read TGTGCCAGCAGCGGAGGGACAGGTGGAATTGGAAACACCATATATTTT.

A single count supports this clone. This chain uses TRBV6-1 with TRBJ2-4, with D hard to call. Germline lookup yields CDR1 MNHNS and CDR2 SASEGT. CDR3 length: 16 amino acids. V was clipped by 0 bases and J by 4 bases, with 13 bases between them. CDR3 region: CASSEAGSSKKNIQYF. The CDR3 DNA reads TGTGCCAGCAGTGAAGCGGGCAGCTCGAAGAAAAACATTCAGTACTTC.

Only a few counts were recorded for this clone. The chain is built from TRBV5-1 and TRBJ2-1, with D possibly being TRBD2 (6 bases). Between the trimmed V and J ends, which lost 5 bases and 3 bases, there was a span of 15 bases. Germline V gene lookup returns CDR1 SGHRS and CDR2 YFSETQ. The CDR3 is 15 residues long. The CDR3 bases are TGCGCCAGCAGGAGTACGGGAGTCATCTACAATGAGCAGTTCTTC. This encodes CASRSTGVIYNEQFF.

The rearrangement joins TRBV6-5 to TRBJ2-5, with 9 bases matching TRBD2. The CDR3 totals 12 residues. V lost 5 bases to trimming and J lost 6 bases; unmatched junction nucleotides: 1. CDR1 MNHEY and CDR2 SVGAGI come from the germline V gene. The DNA for the CDR3 is TGTGCCAGCAGTAGCGGGGGGAAGACCCAGTACTTC. Amino acids: CASSSGGKTQYF.

V usage is TRBV11-2 and J usage is TRBJ2-7; 10 nucleotides match TRBD2. This CDR3 is 15 amino acids long. V was clipped by 6 bases and J by 5 bases; unmatched bases: 10. Germline loops: CDR1 SGHAT, CDR2 FQNNGV. CDR3 bases: TGTGCCAGCAGACCCCTAGCGGGAGACCCCCACGAGCAGTACTTC. It codes for CASRPLAGDPHEQYF.

The V and J genes are TRBV7-2 and TRBJ2-6; 8 nucleotides line up with TRBD1. Germline CDR1 is SGHTA and CDR2 is FQGNSA. The CDR3 covers 19 residues. V dropped 5 bases and J dropped 0; count of bases not matched to a gene: 12. The CDR3 nucleotides read TGTGCCAGCAGCCGGCCGTCCGGGACAGGAACCTCTGGGGCCAACGTCCTGACTTTC. Encoded protein: CASSRPSGTGTSGANVLTF.

This clone was picked up a small number of times. The rearrangement uses TRBV5-4 and TRBJ1-1, with D perhaps matching TRBD1 (6 bases). V was shortened by 2 bases and J by 5 bases, with 13 bases between the two germline ends. The germline V gene has CDR1 SGHNT and CDR2 YYREEE (reference sequence). This CDR3 contains 14 residues. The CDR3 region is CASSLGGLGTEAFF. DNA of the CDR3: TGTGCCAGCAGCTTAGGGGGGCTTGGAACTGAAGCTTTCTTT.

The V gene is TRBV2, the J gene TRBJ1-5; D not resolved. V lost 2 bases to trimming and J lost 5 bases, with 13 bases between them. Germline CDR1 reads SNHLY; CDR2 reads FYNNEI. The CDR3 covers 15 residues. CDR3: CASSESRVEYQPQHF. DNA of the CDR3: TGTGCCAGCAGTGAATCAAGGGTCGAATATCAGCCCCAGCATTTT.

Concerning this clone itself: A far larger clone lies a single base away; this is likely a read error. Other DNA sequences in the sample encode the same CDR3. This sequence joins TRBV6-5 and TRBJ1-1; a possible D gene is TRBD1 (5 bases). Trimming shortened V by 0 bases and J by 3 bases, and 8 bases separated the two germline ends. CDR3 length equals 14 residues. Germline V gives CDR1 MNHEY, CDR2 SVGAGI. The CDR3 region has the DNA TGTGCCAGCAGTTACTCCCGGGGGGACACTGAAGCTTTCTTT. It codes for CASSYSRGDTEAFF.